This TCR beta chain emerged from a study of cytomegalovirus exposure and HLA in healthy donors. Study observations and caveats: What a later analysis showed was that several of the most significant clusters appeared linked to common viral pathogens. Serostatus for CMV was the only available immune exposure information.

On this clone itself: Its antigen is unknown.

Trimming left V 4 bases short and J 2 bases short, with 11 bases between. Germline values: CDR1 KGHSH, CDR2 LQKENI. This CDR3 region has 15 residues. Primers included in the PCR were 60 Vbeta and 13 Jbeta primers. Methods used by the authors: Approximately 11 million shared chains were among around 80 million unique TCR beta chains counted in a later analysis. Here immunoSEQ multiplex PCR was the method, and the copy in TCRdb shows in-frame clones only, minus some. V, J and clone size reflect that table, while D and trimming were determined from the DNA. The repertoire holds approximately 130,000 clones, with around 84% as singletons.

The chain couples TRBV18 to TRBJ2-2, with D possibly TRBD1 on 5 matching bases. Material: PBMCs. The clonotype originates from a man in his late teens or twenties in good health and CMV-seronegative. CDR3 coding DNA: TGTGCCAGCTCACTAAACCAGGGAAACACCGGGGAGCTGTTTTTT. This sequence encodes CASSLNQGNTGELFF.